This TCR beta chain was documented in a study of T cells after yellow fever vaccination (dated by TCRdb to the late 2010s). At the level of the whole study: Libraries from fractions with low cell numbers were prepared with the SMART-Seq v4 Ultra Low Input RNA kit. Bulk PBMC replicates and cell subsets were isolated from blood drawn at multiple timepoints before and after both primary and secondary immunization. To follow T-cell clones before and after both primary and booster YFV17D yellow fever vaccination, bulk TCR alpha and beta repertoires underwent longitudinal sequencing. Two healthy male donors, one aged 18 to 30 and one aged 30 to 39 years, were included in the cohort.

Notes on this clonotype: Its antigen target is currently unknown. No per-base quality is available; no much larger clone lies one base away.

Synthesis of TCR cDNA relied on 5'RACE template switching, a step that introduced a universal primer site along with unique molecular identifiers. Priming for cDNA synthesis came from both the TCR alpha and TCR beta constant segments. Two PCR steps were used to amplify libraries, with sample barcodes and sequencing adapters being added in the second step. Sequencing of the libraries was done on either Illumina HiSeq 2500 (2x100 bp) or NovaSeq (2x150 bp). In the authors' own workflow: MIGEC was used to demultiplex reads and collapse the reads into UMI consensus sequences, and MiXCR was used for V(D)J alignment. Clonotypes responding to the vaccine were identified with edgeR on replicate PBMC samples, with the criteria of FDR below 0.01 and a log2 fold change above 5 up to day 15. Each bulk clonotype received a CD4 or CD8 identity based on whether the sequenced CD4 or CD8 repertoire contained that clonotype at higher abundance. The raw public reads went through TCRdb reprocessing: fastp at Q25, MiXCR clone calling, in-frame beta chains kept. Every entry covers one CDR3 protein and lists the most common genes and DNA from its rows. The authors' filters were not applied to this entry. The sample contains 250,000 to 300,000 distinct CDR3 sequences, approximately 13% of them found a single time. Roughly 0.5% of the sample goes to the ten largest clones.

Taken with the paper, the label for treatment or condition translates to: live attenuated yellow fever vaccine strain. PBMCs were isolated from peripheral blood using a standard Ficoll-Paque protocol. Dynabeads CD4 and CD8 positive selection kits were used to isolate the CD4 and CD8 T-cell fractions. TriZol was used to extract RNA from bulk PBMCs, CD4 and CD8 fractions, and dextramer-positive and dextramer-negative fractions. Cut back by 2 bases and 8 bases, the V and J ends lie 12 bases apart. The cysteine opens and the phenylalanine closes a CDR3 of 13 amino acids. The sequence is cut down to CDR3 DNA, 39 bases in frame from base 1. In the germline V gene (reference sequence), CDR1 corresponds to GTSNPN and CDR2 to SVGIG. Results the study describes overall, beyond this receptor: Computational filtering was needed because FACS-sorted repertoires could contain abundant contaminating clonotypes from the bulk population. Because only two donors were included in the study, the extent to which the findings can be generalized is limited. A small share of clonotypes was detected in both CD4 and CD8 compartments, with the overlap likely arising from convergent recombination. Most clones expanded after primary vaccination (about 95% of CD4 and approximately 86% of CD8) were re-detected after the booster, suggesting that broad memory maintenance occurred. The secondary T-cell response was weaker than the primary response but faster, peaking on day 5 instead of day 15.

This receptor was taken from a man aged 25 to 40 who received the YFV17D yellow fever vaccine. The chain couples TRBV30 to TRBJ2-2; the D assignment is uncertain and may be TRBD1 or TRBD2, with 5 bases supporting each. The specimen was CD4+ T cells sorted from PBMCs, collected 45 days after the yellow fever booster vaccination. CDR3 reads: CAWSTGLRGELFF. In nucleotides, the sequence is TGTGCCTGGAGTACGGGGCTTCGAGGGGAGCTGTTTTTT.